This T cell receptor delta chain was retrieved from a study of gamma-delta chains in newborns, infants, children. TCRdb re-analyzed the reads via CATT. Of over 12,000 delta-chain clones in the sample, around 7% were seen once. Germline V gene data show CDR1 as GEAIGNYY and CDR2 as EKD. The length of the CDR3 is 19 residues. Trimming took off 3 bases at V and 1 base at J, with 18 bases between the two ends. For this clone: Translating the DNA gives a protein that differs from the TCRdb entry at residue 8; the protein shown here is that DNA translation.

The specimen was blood. The receptor comes from a child who was a newborn, infant or young child, either healthy, febrile or measles-vaccinated (not recorded which). V and J are TRDV2 and TRDJ3; the D gene is possibly TRDD3 (7 bases). The CDR3: CACDSLGASSSWDTRQMFF. In DNA form, the CDR3 reads TGTGCCTGTGACTCGCTGGGGGCTTCCTCTTCCTGGGACACCCGACAGATGTTTTTC.